This TCR beta chain was recorded in a study of graft-versus-host responses after intestinal transplantation. Study information: Grafts were multivisceral, liver-intestinal, or isolated intestinal.

Measured with immunoSEQ multiplex PCR; TCRdb has only the in-frame clones, and not every one. Of nearly 90,000 clones in the sample, 83% were seen once. Study-wide points: Declines in HvG clones occurring early post-transplant were associated with peak circulating GvH clone levels. There were GvH clones found in recipient marrow, and some of them appeared first in ileum or blood.

CDR3 size: 14 residues. Per germline, CDR1 SEHNR and CDR2 FQNEAQ (reference sequence). V gave up 1 base and J gave up 6 bases, with 10 bases separating them. Notes on this clone: Its antigen is not identified.

Sequencing used unstimulated CD8+ T cells sorted from spleen or lymph node cells, obtained before intestinal transplant. The gene calls are TRBV7-9 and TRBJ1-5; a weak D match, TRBD1 (5 bases). This TCR was recovered from a human donor who received an intestinal transplant. The CDR3: CASSLEGGTQPQHF. The DNA of the CDR3 is TGTGCCAGCAGCTTAGAAGGAGGGACTCAGCCCCAGCATTTT.